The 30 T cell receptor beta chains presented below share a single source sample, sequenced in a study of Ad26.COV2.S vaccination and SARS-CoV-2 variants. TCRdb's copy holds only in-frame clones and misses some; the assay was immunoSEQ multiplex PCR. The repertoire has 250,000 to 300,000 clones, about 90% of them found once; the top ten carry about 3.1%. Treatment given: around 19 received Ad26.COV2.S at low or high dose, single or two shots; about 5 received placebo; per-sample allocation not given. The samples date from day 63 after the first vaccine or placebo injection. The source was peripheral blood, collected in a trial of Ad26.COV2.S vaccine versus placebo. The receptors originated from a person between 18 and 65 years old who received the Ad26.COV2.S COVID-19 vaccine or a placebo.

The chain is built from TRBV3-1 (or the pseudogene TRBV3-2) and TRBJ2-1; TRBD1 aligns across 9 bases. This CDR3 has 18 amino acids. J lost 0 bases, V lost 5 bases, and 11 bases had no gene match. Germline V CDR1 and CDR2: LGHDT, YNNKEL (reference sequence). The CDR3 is CASSDRGARVGSYNEQFF. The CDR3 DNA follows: TGTGCCAGCAGCGACAGGGGGGCGCGTGTCGGCTCCTACAATGAGCAGTTCTTC.

CDR3 DNA sequence: TGTGCCAGCAGCTTAGTCCGGGATCATGGGCGGTTGTTCAATGGCTACACCTTC. Its translation: CASSLVRDHGRLFNGYTF. V gene TRBV7-9 combines with J gene TRBJ1-2; D unresolved. Trimming removed 1 base at V and 6 bases at J, with 24 bases between. The germline V gene encodes CDR1 SEHNR and CDR2 FQNEAQ (reference sequence). The CDR3 spans 18 residues.

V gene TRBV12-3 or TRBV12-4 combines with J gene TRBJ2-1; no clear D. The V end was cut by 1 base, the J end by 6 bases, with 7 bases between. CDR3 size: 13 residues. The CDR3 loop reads CASSLVPPNEQFF. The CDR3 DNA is TGTGCCAGCAGTTTAGTGCCTCCCAATGAGCAGTTCTTC.

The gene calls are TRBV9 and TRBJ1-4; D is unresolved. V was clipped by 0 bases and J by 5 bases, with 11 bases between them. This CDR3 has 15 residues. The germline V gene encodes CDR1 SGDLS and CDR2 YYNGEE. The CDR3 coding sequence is TGTGCCAGCAGCGTAGGTGGAGTGGAGAATGAAAAACTGTTTTTT. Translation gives CASSVGGVENEKLFF.

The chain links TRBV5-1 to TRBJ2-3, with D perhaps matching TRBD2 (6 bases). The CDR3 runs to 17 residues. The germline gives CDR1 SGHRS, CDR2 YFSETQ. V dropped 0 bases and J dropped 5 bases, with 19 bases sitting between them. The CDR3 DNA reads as TGCGCCAGCAGCTTGGTTGGAGGGACCACACTGGGAGATACGCAGTATTTT. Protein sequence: CASSLVGGTTLGDTQYF.

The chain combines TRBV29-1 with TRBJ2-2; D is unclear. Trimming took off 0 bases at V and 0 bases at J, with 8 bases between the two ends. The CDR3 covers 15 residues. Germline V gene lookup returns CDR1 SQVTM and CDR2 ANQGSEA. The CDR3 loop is CSVEENRANTGELFF. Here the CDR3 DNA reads TGCAGCGTTGAAGAAAACCGCGCGAACACCGGGGAGCTGTTTTTT.

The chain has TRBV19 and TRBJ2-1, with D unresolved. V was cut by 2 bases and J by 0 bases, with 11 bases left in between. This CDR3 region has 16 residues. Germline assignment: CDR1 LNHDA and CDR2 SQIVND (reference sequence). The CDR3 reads CASSISWQSSYNEQFF. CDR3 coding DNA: TGTGCCAGTAGTATAAGCTGGCAGAGCTCCTACAATGAGCAGTTCTTC. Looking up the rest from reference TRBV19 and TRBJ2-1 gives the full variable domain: DGGITQSPKYLFRKEGQNVTLSCEQNLNHDAMYWYRQDPGQGLRLIYYSQIVNDFQKGDIAEGYSVSREKKESFPLTVTSAQKNPTAFYLCASSISWQSSYNEQFFGPGTRLTVL.

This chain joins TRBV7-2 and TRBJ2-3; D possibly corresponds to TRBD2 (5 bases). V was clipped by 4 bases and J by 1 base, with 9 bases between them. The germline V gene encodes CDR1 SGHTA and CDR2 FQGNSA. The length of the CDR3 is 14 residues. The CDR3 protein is CASSSRTGTDTQYF. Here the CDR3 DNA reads TGTGCCAGCAGCTCACGGACTGGCACAGATACGCAGTATTTT. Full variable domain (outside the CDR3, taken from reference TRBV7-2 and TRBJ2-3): GAGVSQSPSNKVTEKGKDVELRCDPISGHTALYWYRQSLGQGLEFLIYFQGNSAPDKSGLPSDRFSAERTGGSVSTLTIQRTQQEDSAVYLCASSSRTGTDTQYFGPGTRLTVL.

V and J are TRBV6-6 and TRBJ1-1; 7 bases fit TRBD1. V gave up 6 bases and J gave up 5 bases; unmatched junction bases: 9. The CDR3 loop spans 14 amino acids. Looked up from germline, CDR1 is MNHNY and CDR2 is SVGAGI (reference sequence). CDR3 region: CASRTEGARTEAFF. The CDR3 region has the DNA TGTGCCAGCAGAACGGAGGGGGCGAGAACTGAAGCTTTCTTT.

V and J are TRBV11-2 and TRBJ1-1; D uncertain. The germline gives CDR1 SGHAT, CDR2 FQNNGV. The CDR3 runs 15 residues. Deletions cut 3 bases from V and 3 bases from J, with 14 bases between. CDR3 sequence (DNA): TGTGCCAGCAGCTTGATGGGCGAGGAAGACACTGAAGCTTTCTTT. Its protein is CASSLMGEEDTEAFF.

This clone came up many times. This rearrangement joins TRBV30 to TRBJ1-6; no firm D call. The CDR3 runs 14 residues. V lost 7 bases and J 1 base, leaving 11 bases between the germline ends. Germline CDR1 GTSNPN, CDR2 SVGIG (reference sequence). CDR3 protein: CALMTDSYNSPLHF. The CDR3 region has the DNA TGTGCCTTGATGACGGATTCCTATAATTCACCCCTCCACTTT.

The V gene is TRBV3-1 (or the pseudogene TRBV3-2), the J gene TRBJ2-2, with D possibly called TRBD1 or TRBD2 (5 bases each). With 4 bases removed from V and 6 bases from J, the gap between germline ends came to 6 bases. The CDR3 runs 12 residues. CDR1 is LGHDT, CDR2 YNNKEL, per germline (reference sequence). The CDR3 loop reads CASSPGPGELFF. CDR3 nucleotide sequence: TGTGCCAGCAGCCCGGGACCCGGGGAGCTGTTTTTT.

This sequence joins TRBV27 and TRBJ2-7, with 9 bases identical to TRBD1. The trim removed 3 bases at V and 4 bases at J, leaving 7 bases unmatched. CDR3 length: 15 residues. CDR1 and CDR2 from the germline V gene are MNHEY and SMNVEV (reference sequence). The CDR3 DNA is TGTGCCAGCAGTTTCAAGCCGGGACAGGGTTACGAGCAGTACTTC. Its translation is CASSFKPGQGYEQYF.

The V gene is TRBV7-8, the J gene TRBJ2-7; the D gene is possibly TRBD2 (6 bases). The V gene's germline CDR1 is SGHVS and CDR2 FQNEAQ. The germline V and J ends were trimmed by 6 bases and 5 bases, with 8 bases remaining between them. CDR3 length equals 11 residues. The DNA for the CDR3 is TGTGCCAGCAGTCCTAGCGACGAGCAGTACTTC. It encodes CASSPSDEQYF.

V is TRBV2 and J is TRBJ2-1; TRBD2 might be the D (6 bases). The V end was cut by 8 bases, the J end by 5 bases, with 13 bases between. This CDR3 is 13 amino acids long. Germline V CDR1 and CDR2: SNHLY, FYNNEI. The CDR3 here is CASSPGADNEQFF. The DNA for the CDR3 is TGTGCCAGCTCCCCGGGAGCGGACAATGAGCAGTTCTTC.

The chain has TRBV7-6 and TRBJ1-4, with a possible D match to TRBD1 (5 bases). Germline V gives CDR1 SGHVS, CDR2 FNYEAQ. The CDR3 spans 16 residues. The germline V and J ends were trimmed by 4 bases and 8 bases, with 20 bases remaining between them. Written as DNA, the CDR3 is TGTGCCAGCAGCTCCCCCTTCGGCAGGGCGAGCGAAAAACTGTTTTTT. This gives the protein CASSSPFGRASEKLFF.

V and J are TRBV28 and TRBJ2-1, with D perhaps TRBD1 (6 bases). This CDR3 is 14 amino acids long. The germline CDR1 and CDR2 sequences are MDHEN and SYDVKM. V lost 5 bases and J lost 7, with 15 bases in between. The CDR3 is CASSLGTRQNEQFF. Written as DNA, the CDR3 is TGTGCCAGCAGTCTCGGGACAAGGCAGAATGAGCAGTTCTTC.

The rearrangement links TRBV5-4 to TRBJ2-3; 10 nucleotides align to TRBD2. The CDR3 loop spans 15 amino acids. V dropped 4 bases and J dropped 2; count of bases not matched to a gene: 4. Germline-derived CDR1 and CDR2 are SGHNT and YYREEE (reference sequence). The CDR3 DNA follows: TGTGCCAGCAGCCCAGGACTAGCGGACACAGATACGCAGTATTTT. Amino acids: CASSPGLADTDTQYF.

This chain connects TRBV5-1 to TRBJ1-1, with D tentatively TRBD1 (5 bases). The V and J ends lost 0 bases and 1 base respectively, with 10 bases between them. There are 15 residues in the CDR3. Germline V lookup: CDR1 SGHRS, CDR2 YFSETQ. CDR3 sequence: CASSLGFQGNTEAFF. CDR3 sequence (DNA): TGCGCCAGCAGCTTGGGTTTCCAGGGGAACACTGAAGCTTTCTTT.

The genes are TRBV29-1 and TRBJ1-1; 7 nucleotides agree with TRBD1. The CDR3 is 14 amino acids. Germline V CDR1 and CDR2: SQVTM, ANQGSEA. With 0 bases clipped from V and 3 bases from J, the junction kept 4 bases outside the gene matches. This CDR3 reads CSVEEGGWDTEAFF. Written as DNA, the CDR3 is TGCAGCGTTGAAGAAGGGGGCTGGGACACTGAAGCTTTCTTT.

The CDR3 coding sequence is TGTGCCAGCAGCCAAGTGGGCCCTGCGAACACCGGGGAGCTGTTTTTT. It translates to CASSQVGPANTGELFF. The V call is TRBV6-6, the J call TRBJ2-2; D gene unclear. CDR1 and CDR2 (germline): MNHNY, SVGAGI (reference sequence). CDR3 length: 16 residues. V lost 6 bases to trimming and J lost 0 bases, with 14 bases between them.

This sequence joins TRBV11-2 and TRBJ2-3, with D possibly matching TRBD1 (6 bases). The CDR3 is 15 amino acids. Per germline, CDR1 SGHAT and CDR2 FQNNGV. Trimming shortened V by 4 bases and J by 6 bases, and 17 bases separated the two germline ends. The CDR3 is CASSSTGVGMDTQYF. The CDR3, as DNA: TGTGCCAGCAGCTCGACAGGAGTGGGTATGGATACGCAGTATTTT.

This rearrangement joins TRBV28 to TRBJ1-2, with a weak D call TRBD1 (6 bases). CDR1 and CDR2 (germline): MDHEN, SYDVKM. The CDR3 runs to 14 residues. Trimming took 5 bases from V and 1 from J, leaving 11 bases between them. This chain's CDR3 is CASSLQQGNYGYTF. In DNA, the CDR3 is TGTGCCAGCAGTCTTCAACAGGGTAACTATGGCTACACCTTC.

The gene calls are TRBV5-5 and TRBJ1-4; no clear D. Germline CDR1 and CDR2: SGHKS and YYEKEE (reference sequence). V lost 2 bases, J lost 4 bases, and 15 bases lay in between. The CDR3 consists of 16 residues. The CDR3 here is CASSFWSAGSNEKLFF. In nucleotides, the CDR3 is TGTGCCAGCAGCTTTTGGTCGGCAGGAAGTAATGAAAAACTGTTTTTT.

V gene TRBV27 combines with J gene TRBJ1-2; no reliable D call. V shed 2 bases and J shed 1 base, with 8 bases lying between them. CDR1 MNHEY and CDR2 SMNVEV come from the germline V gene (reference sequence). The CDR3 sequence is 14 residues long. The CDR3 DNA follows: TGTGCCAGCAGTTTAACATCGGGTAACTATGGCTACACCTTC. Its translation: CASSLTSGNYGYTF.

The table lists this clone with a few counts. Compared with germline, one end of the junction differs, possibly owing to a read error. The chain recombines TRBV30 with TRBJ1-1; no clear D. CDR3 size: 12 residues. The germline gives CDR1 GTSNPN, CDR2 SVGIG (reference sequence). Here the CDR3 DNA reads TGTGCCTGGACTCACCCGAACGCTGAAGCTTTCTTT. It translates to CAWTHPNAEAFF.

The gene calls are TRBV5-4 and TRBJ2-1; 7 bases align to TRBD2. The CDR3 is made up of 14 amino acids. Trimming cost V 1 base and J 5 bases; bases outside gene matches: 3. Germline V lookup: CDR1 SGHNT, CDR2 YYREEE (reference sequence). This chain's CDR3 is CASSLSRGDNEQFF. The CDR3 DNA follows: TGTGCCAGCAGCTTGTCCCGGGGGGACAATGAGCAGTTCTTC.

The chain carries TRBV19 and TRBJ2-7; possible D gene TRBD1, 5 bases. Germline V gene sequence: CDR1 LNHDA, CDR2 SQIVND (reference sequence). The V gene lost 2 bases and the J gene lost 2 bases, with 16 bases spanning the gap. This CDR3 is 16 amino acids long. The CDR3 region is CASSIRGQTHPYEQYF. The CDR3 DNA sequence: TGTGCCAGTAGTATAAGGGGCCAGACCCACCCCTACGAGCAGTACTTC.

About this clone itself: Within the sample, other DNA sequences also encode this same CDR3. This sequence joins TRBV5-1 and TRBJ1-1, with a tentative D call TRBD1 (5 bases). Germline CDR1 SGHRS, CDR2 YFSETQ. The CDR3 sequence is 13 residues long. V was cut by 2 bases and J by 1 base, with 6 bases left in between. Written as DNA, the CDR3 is TGCGCCAGCAGCTTACAGGAGAACACTGAAGCTTTCTTT. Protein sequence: CASSLQENTEAFF. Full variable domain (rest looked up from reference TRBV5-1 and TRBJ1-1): KAGVTQTPRYLIKTRGQQVTLSCSPISGHRSVSWYQQTPGQGLQFLFEYFSETQRNKGNFPGRFSGRQFSNSRSEMNVSTLELGDSALYLCASSLQENTEAFFGQGTRLTVV.

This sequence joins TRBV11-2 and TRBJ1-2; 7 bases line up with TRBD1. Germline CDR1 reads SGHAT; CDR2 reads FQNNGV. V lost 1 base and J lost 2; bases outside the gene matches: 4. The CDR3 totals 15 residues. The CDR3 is CASSLGQTGNYGYTF. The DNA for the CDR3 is TGTGCCAGCAGCTTAGGCCAGACAGGGAACTATGGCTACACCTTC.